The next 10 T cell receptor beta chains were all read from a single sample in a study of blood T cell repertoires in COVID-19. Assay: immunoSEQ multiplex PCR; the TCRdb copy retains only in-frame clones and omits some. The data contain a few hundred thousand clones, roughly 89% of them singletons. What was sequenced was peripheral blood. The receptors stem from a man aged 25 to 45 who had recovered from COVID-19.

The chain combines TRBV10-3 with TRBJ1-2, with TRBD1 identical over 7 bases. Germline V gives CDR1 ENHRY, CDR2 SYGVKD. The trim removed 0 bases at V and 4 bases at J, leaving 5 bases unmatched. The CDR3 length is 15 residues. The CDR3 reads CAISESDRETYGYTF. The CDR3 DNA is TGTGCCATCAGTGAGTCCGACAGGGAGACCTATGGCTACACCTTC.

CDR3 nucleotide sequence: TGTGCCATCAGTGGGTCTGGACTAGCGAGGGACACCGGGGAGCTGTTTTTT. Its protein is CAISGSGLARDTGELFF. V is TRBV10-3 and J is TRBJ2-2; 9 bases are a match to TRBD2. V shed 4 bases, J shed 3 bases, and the junction held 9 bases outside the gene matches. The length of the CDR3 is 17 residues. CDR1 is ENHRY, CDR2 SYGVKD, per germline.

The chain employs TRBV6-4 and TRBJ2-5, with 12 bases lining up with TRBD2. The CDR3 consists of 15 residues. Trimming removed 6 bases from V and 1 base from J; junction bases left unmatched: 3. Germline CDR1 MRHNA, CDR2 SNTAGT. CDR3 protein: CASSKTSGGQETQYF. The CDR3 region has the DNA TGTGCCAGCAGCAAGACTAGCGGGGGCCAAGAGACCCAGTACTTC.

The chain uses TRBV3-1 (or the pseudogene TRBV3-2) and TRBJ2-3, with 9 bases identical to TRBD2. Germline-derived CDR1 and CDR2 are LGHDT and YNNKEL (reference sequence). The CDR3 runs 14 residues. Trimming cost V 4 bases and J 7 bases; bases outside gene matches: 6. The CDR3 nucleotides are TGTGCCAGCAGCCTAGCGGGGGTATCGAATACGCAGTATTTT. Translated: CASSLAGVSNTQYF.

In this sample, this clone turned up a few times. J is TRBJ1-1 and V is TRBV19, with D hard to call. Trimming pared 3 bases from V and 2 bases from J, leaving 13 bases between. Germline V gene data show CDR1 as LNHDA and CDR2 as SQIVND (reference sequence). The CDR3 runs 15 residues. The CDR3 reads CASSMGAGVNTEAFF. The CDR3 nucleotides are TGTGCCAGTAGTATGGGCGCAGGTGTTAACACTGAAGCTTTCTTT.

The chain uses TRBV7-2 and TRBJ2-7; 11 bases line up with TRBD1. The CDR3 has 15 amino acids. Trimming removed 0 bases from V and 6 bases from J; junction bases left unmatched: 4. CDR1 is SGHTA and CDR2 is FQGNSA in the germline V gene. In DNA, the CDR3 is TGTGCCAGCAGCTTAGCTTCCGGGACAGGGGGCGAGCAGTACTTC. Protein sequence: CASSLASGTGGEQYF.

This chain links TRBV11-1 with TRBJ2-5; 7 positions agree with TRBD1. This CDR3 is 16 amino acids long. Germline V gene data show CDR1 as SGHAT and CDR2 as FQDESV (reference sequence). J lost 3 bases, V lost 6 bases, and 13 bases had no gene match. As DNA, the CDR3 is TGTGCCAGCAGTTCTTTATCCGGAACAGGGGAAGAGACCCAGTACTTC. It codes for CASSSLSGTGEETQYF.

The chain uses TRBV15 and TRBJ2-5; D perhaps matches TRBD2 (6 bases). This CDR3 contains 15 residues. The germline V gene has CDR1 LNHNV and CDR2 YYDKDF (reference sequence). Trimming cost V 3 bases and J 0 bases, with 11 bases left between them. As DNA, the CDR3 is TGTGCCACCAGCAGCGGGACTCCGTACCAAGAGACCCAGTACTTC. This codes for CATSSGTPYQETQYF.

The V and J genes are TRBV7-9 and TRBJ1-1; 7 bases align to TRBD1. Germline loops: CDR1 SEHNR, CDR2 FQNEAQ (reference sequence). Unmatched junction bases numbered 7, after V lost 5 bases and J lost 4 bases. The CDR3 loop spans 14 amino acids. The CDR3 DNA reads TGTGCCAGCAGCCAGCGACAGGGTGGCACTGAAGCTTTCTTT. Its protein is CASSQRQGGTEAFF.

In its sample, this clone was seen once. The rearrangement links TRBV30 to TRBJ1-3, with 7 bases lining up with TRBD1. The CDR3 covers 13 residues. The germline V gene has CDR1 GTSNPN and CDR2 SVGIG (reference sequence). Trimming took 3 bases from V and 4 from J; bases not matched to a gene: 3. The CDR3, as DNA: TGTGCCTGGAGGCAGGGGGGCGGAAACACCATATATTTT. This translates into CAWRQGGGNTIYF.